A selection of T cell receptor beta chains follows, all from one sample in a study of shared clonotypes between healthy human individuals. This table comes from immunoSEQ multiplex PCR, and its TCRdb copy is limited to in-frame clones, with some not included. There are hundreds of thousands of clones in the sample; around 78% occur only once, and about 12% lies in the top ten. The sequencing input was PBMCs. The source of these receptors is a middle-aged woman in good health. Some clones in this sample may be carry-over from other donors' samples. Both conserved end residues are part of each CDR3.

length,J,V,CDR3
15,TRBJ2-7,TRBV9,CASSAGGESSYEQYF
15,TRBJ1-1,TRBV7-9,CASSLGAGRNTEAFF
14,TRBJ2-7,TRBV5-1,CASSTLQGPYEQYF
12,TRBJ2-5,TRBV27,CASRRGGETQYF
14,TRBJ2-4,TRBV28,CASSFGGAKNIQYF
13,TRBJ1-1,TRBV19,CASRMGTGGQAFF
16,TRBJ2-5,TRBV5-1,CASSSNRQGARETQYF
13,TRBJ1-2,TRBV2,CASSERTGYGYTF
15,TRBJ2-2,TRBV5-8,CASSPGDTNTGELFF
13,TRBJ2-2,TRBV9,CASSRSNTGELFF
14,TRBJ2-7,TRBV18,CASSPAQDAYEQYF
15,TRBJ1-1,TRBV5-1,CASSSTQTGGTEAFF
15,TRBJ2-7,TRBV28,CASSPDPNIHYEQYF
15,TRBJ1-2,TRBV27,CASSLTSDQSGGYTF
17,TRBJ1-2,TRBV5-1,CASSLDGGQGGVYGYTF
14,TRBJ2-1,TRBV4-1,CASSQVPYVRVQFF
15,TRBJ2-2,TRBV7-7,CASSLDRAFTGELFF
17,TRBJ2-2,TRBV7-9,CASNNKYPGQSTGELFF
15,TRBJ1-5,TRBV5-5,CASSLNSYSNQPQHF
14,TRBJ2-2,TRBV4-1,CASSTGLNTGELFF
15,.,TRBV5-1,CASRGTSGRSYEQYF
16,TRBJ2-1,TRBV28,CASSFQMGTAYNEQFF
15,TRBJ2-7,TRBV28,CASFLRRGGSYEQYF
15,TRBJ2-2,TRBV18,CASSPLSTESGELFF
13,TRBJ1-2,TRBV7-9,CASSQARGYGYTF
15,TRBJ2-2,TRBV7-3,CASSQRRGNTGELFF
13,TRBJ1-3,TRBV7-9,CASDRGAGNTIYF
14,TRBJ1-5,TRBV2,CASSGQGLNQPQHF
16,TRBJ1-5,TRBV27,CASSPIGTGGNQPQHF
15,TRBJ1-1,TRBV5-1,CASSPGHQVNTEAFF
15,TRBJ1-1,TRBV6-5,CASSYTGALNTEAFF
13,TRBJ2-5,TRBV10-3,CAIRPREQETQYF
12,TRBJ2-7,TRBV28,CASSLGSYEQYF
15,TRBJ2-2,TRBV11-3,CASSLGGTSGGELFF
12,TRBJ2-2,TRBV27,CASGDSRRELFF
17,TRBJ2-2,TRBV30,CAWSVDRTSGTTGELFF
15,TRBJ1-1,TRBV18,CASSPEQGLDTEAFF
12,TRBJ2-7,TRBV29-1,CSVEDWGYEQYF
14,TRBJ2-5,TRBV5-1,CASSLNVPQETQYF
14,TRBJ1-1,TRBV19,CASRQGEGNTEAFF
14,TRBJ1-5,TRBV6-1,CASSEMDKWQPQHF
16,TRBJ2-7,TRBV19,CASSPTGTGGSYEQYF
15,TRBJ2-7,TRBV19,CASRDPGRGAYEQYF
16,TRBJ2-2,TRBV7-8,CASSLASGSNTGELFF
12,TRBJ2-1,TRBV11-3,CASSRMYNEQFF